Described below is a single T cell receptor beta chain sequence and its context. V was pared by 2 bases and J by 3 bases, with 13 bases between. CDR3 length: 16 amino acids. Per the germline V gene, CDR1 is MDHEN and CDR2 is SYDVKM. The data were obtained in a study of radiation and T cells in renal cell carcinoma. Study context: Nephrectomy followed 15 Gy stereotactic body radiation by 4 weeks.

The time point was: blood 2 weeks post-SBRT. Treatment of the sample: 15 Gy SBRT to primary tumor, nephrectomy 4 weeks later. Serial blood draws occurred at baseline and 2 and 4 weeks post-SBRT. Clear cell pathology was present in this patient's renal cell carcinoma. The protocol was immunoSEQ multiplex PCR, while the TCRdb copy is restricted to in-frame clones and leaves out a portion. The sample lists roughly 130,000 clones; roughly four fifths were seen once. V and J are TRBV28 and TRBJ2-2; D gene ambiguous. This specimen consisted of blood, obtained from a patient whose treatment included radiotherapy and nephrectomy. This clonotype was sampled from a woman aged 60-75 years with renal cell carcinoma. Here the CDR3 reads CASSLASQAYTGELFF. In DNA form, the CDR3 reads TGTGCCAGCAGTTTAGCCAGCCAGGCCTACACCGGGGAGCTGTTTTTT.